The 11 T cell receptor beta chains given below trace back to one sample, sequenced in a study of CD4 T cells in relation to SARS-CoV-2 and coronaviruses. Profiling relied on immunoSEQ multiplex PCR, and the TCRdb table lists in-frame clones only, not all of them. Among under 20,000 clones listed, 82% were seen once. The unexposed donors gave CD4+ T cells in about 2011-2019, prior to COVID-19. The cells were cultured for under 13 days before CD4+ T cells were isolated. For these receptors, no antigen is known. The material sequenced was CD4+ T cells from PBMCs, cultured in vitro. The receptors derive from a human donor in good health.

CDR3 residues: CASSQVQEPTEAFF. Here the CDR3 DNA reads TGTGCCAGCAGCCAAGTTCAGGAACCCACTGAAGCTTTCTTT. The V call is TRBV4-2, the J call TRBJ1-1, with D unresolved. Between the trimmed V and J ends, which lost 1 base and 4 bases, there was a span of 10 bases. Germline CDR1 reads LGHNA; CDR2 reads YNFKEQ. CDR3 length: 14 residues.

This chain connects TRBV27 to TRBJ1-5, with TRBD1 identical over 8 bases. J lost 4 bases, V lost 8 bases, and 1 base had no gene match. Germline loops: CDR1 MNHEY, CDR2 SMNVEV (reference sequence). CDR3 length: 12 amino acids. The CDR3 loop is CASWTGNQPQHF. The DNA of the CDR3 is TGTGCCAGCTGGACAGGGAATCAGCCCCAGCATTTT.

The sample holds one count of this clone. The chain joins TRBV7-3 to TRBJ2-5, with 9 bases lining up with TRBD2. The CDR3 totals 14 residues. V lost 5 bases to trimming and J lost 5 bases; unmatched junction nucleotides: 6. Per germline, CDR1 SGHTA and CDR2 FQGTGA. The CDR3 DNA sequence: TGTGCCAGCAGCCCGGGACTAGCTGGGGAGACCCAGTACTTC. Amino acids: CASSPGLAGETQYF.

The gene calls are TRBV27 and TRBJ2-2; a weak D match, TRBD1 (5 bases). Germline-derived CDR1 and CDR2 are MNHEY and SMNVEV (reference sequence). V shed 3 bases and J shed 4 bases, with 18 bases lying between them. The CDR3 sequence is 17 residues long. CDR3 DNA sequence: TGTGCCAGCAGTTTCTCGTTTAGGGGCGTCCCCACCGGGGAGCTGTTTTTT. This gives the protein CASSFSFRGVPTGELFF.

CDR3 residues: CASSPSGPREKLFF. In DNA, the CDR3 is TGTGCCAGCAGCCCGTCGGGACCGAGAGAAAAACTGTTTTTT. The chain couples TRBV7-2 to TRBJ1-4; D might be TRBD1 (5 bases). The CDR3 sequence is 14 residues long. The germline V gene encodes CDR1 SGHTA and CDR2 FQGNSA. V dropped 5 bases and J dropped 8 bases, with 15 bases sitting between them.

The chain employs TRBV6-2 or TRBV6-3 and TRBJ2-6; the D is unclear. From germline, CDR1 is MNHEY and CDR2 SVGEGT. V was pared by 0 bases and J by 0 bases, with 3 bases between. The length of the CDR3 is 15 residues. CDR3 protein: CASSYSSSGANVLTF. DNA for the CDR3: TGTGCCAGCAGTTACTCGAGCTCTGGGGCCAACGTCCTGACTTTC.

The chain couples TRBV7-2 to TRBJ2-5, with TRBD2 identical over 11 bases. After removal of 3 bases from V and 4 bases from J, the junction contained 13 bases not matched to a gene. Germline CDR1 and CDR2: SGHTA and FQGNSA. The CDR3 is 18 amino acids. CDR3 residues: CASSFFVLAGAGIETQYF. The CDR3 DNA follows: TGTGCCAGCAGCTTTTTTGTACTAGCGGGAGCCGGAATAGAGACCCAGTACTTC.

V is TRBV11-3 and J is TRBJ2-7; D perhaps matches TRBD1 (5 bases). Germline CDR1 reads SGHNT; CDR2 reads YENEEA. The CDR3 is 14 residues long. V was cut by 2 bases and J by 5 bases, with 13 bases left in between. CDR3 nucleotides: TGTGCCAGCAGCTTACGGCAGGGTGATGACGAGCAGTACTTC. Amino acid sequence: CASSLRQGDDEQYF. Full variable domain (rest looked up from reference TRBV11-3 and TRBJ2-7): EAGVVQSPRYKIIEKKQPVAFWCNPISGHNTLYWYLQNLGQGPELLIRYENEEAVDDSQLPKDRFSAERLKGVDSTLKIQPAELGDSAVYLCASSLRQGDDEQYFGPGTRLTVT.

The chain carries TRBV10-3 and TRBJ1-3; D is undetermined. The CDR3 extends over 14 amino acids. Between the trimmed V and J ends, which lost 6 bases and 0 bases, there was a span of 9 bases. Germline V gene data show CDR1 as ENHRY and CDR2 as SYGVKD. Written as DNA, the CDR3 is TGTGCCATCAGGACGAGCCACTCTGGAAACACCATATATTTT. It translates to CAIRTSHSGNTIYF.

The chain is built from TRBV7-2 and TRBJ2-3; unclear D gene. CDR3 length equals 12 residues. The germline gives CDR1 SGHTA, CDR2 FQGNSA. V lost 3 bases and J 4 bases, leaving 5 bases between the germline ends. CDR3 DNA: TGTGCCAGCAGCTTTAGGGCAGATACGCAGTATTTT. Its translation: CASSFRADTQYF.

This chain links TRBV11-2 with TRBJ2-5; D remains ambiguous. This CDR3 has 13 amino acids. The germline CDR1 and CDR2 sequences are SGHAT and FQNNGV. The ends were cut back, 0 bases at V and 5 bases at J, with 7 bases in the middle. CDR3 nucleotide sequence: TGTGCCAGCAGCTTAGATCAGGTGGAGACCCAGTACTTC. Its protein is CASSLDQVETQYF. Drawing the rest from reference TRBV11-2 and TRBJ2-5, the complete variable domain is EAGVAQSPRYKIIEKRQSVAFWCNPISGHATLYWYQQILGQGPKLLIQFQNNGVVDDSQLPKDRFSAERLKGVDSTLKIQPAKLEDSAVYLCASSLDQVETQYFGPGTRLLVL.